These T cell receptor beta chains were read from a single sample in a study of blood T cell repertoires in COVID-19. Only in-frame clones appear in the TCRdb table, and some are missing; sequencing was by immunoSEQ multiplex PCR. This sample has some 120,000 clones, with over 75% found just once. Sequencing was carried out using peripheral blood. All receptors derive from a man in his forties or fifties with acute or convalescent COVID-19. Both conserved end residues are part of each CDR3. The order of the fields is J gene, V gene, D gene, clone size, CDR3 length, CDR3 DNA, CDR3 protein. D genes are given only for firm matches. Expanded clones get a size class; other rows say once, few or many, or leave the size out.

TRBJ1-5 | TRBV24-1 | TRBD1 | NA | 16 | TGTGCCACCAGTGACCCTCGACAGGGAGAGAATCAGCCCCAGCATTTT | CATSDPRQGENQPQHF
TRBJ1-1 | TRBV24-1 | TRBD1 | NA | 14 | TGTGCCACCAGTGATCCTAGGGGGCCGGGTGAAGCTTTCTTT | CATSDPRGPGEAFF
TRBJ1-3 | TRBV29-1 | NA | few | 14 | TGCAGCGTTGTGGGACTCCACTCTGGAAACACCATATATTTT | CSVVGLHSGNTIYF
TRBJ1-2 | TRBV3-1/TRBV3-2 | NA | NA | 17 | TGTGCCAGCAGCCAGCGGGGGGGCGCAAAGGGAGTCAGGGGCTACACCTTC | CASSQRGGAKGVRGYTF
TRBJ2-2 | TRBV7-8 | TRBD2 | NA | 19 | TGTGCCAGCAGCTCCTACCGACTAGCGGGGTACTCGAACACCGGGGAGCTGTTTTTT | CASSSYRLAGYSNTGELFF
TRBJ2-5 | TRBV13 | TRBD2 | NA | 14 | TGTGCCAGCAGCCCAGGGAGGGTTAAAGAGACCCAGTACTTC | CASSPGRVKETQYF
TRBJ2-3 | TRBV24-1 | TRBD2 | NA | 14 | TGTGCCACCAGTGATCCTAGCGGGACTGATACGCAGTATTTT | CATSDPSGTDTQYF
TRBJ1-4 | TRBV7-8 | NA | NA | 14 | TGTGCCAGCAGCTTAAGAGGTTCCGGCGAAAAACTGTTTTTT | CASSLRGSGEKLFF
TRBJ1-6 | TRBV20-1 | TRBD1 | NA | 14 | TGCAGTGCTAGTTCGGACAGGGGGCATTCACCCCTCCACTTT | CSASSDRGHSPLHF
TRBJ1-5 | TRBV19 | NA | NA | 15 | TGTGCCAGTAGTGAGGTTTGGGGAGGCAATCAGCCCCAGCATTTT | CASSEVWGGNQPQHF
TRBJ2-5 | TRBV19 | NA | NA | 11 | TGTGCCAGTAGTTTCGGACTTTCGACGTACTTC | CASSFGLSTYF
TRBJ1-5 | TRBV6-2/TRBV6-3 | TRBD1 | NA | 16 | TGTGCCAGCAGCCCTCACAGGGGATGGCAGAATCAGCCCCAGCATTTT | CASSPHRGWQNQPQHF
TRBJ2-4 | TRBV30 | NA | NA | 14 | TGTGCCTGGAGGGCCCGCGGTTCGGAAAACATTCAGTACTTC | CAWRARGSENIQYF
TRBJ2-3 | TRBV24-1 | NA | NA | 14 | TGTGCCACCAGTGATGGAGGGAGGACAGATACGCAGTATTTT | CATSDGGRTDTQYF
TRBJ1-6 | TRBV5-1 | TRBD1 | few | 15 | TGCGCCAGCGGTCGAAATGGACAGGTTGATTCACCCCTCCACTTT | CASGRNGQVDSPLHF
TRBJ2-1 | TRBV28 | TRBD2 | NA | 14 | TGTGCCACCCGGGGGAGGGTAGGAGGGAATGAGCAGTTCTTC | CATRGRVGGNEQFF
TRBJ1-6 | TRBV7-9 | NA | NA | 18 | TGTGCCAGCAGCTCCCCTCGATCGGTCGGGACAAGGGATTCACCCCTCCACTTT | CASSSPRSVGTRDSPLHF
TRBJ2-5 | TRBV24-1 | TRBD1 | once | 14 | TGTGCCACCAGTGCCCCGGGACAGGGAGAGACCCAGTACTTC | CATSAPGQGETQYF
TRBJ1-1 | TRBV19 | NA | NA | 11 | TGTGCCAGTAGTATGGCTACTGAAGCTTTCTTT | CASSMATEAFF
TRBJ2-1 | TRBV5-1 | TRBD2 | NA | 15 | TGCGCCAGCACTCCCCGGGACTATAGCTACAATGAGCAGTTCTTC | CASTPRDYSYNEQFF
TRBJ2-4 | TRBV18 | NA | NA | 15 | TGTGCCAGCTCACGCTCCTCGACCGGGGGAAACATTCAGTACTTC | CASSRSSTGGNIQYF
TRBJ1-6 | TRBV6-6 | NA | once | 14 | TGTGCCACCCGAGTGAGCTCCTATAATTCACCCCTCCACTTT | CATRVSSYNSPLHF
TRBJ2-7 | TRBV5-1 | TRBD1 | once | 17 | TGCGCCAGCAGCTTGGGAGGGACAGGGGTCAACTCCTACGAGCAGTACTTC | CASSLGGTGVNSYEQYF
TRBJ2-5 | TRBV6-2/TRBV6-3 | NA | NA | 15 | TGTGCCAGCAGCCCTACCCTAGCGCCCCAAGAGACCCAGTACTTC | CASSPTLAPQETQYF
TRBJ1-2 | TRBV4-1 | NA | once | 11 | TGCGCCAGCAGTTTCGGGTATGGCTACACCTTC | CASSFGYGYTF
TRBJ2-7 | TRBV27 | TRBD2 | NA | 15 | TGTGCCAGCAGTTTGGGCCTAGCGGGAGCCCACGAGCAGTACTTC | CASSLGLAGAHEQYF
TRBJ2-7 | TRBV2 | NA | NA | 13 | TGTGCCAGCAGAGAACGCAGGGCTGACGAGCAGTACTTC | CASRERRADEQYF
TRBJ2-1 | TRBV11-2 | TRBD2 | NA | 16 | TGTGCCAGCAGCCCCATTAGCGGGAGAGCGAACAATGAGCAGTTCTTC | CASSPISGRANNEQFF
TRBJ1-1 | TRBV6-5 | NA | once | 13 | TGTGCCAGCAGTTACAGGGGTTACACTGAAGCTTTCTTT | CASSYRGYTEAFF
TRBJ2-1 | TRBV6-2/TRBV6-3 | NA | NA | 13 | TGTGCCAGCAGTTTTAGCGGCTTCAATGAGCAGTTCTTC | CASSFSGFNEQFF
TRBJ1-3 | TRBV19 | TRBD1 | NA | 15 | TGTGCCAGTAGAGGACAGGAGCGCTCTGGAAACACCATATATTTT | CASRGQERSGNTIYF
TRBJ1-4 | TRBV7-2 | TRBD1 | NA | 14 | TGTGCCAGCAGCCCCGGGGACAGCAATGAAAAACTGTTTTTT | CASSPGDSNEKLFF
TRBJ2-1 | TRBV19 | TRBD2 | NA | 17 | TGTGCCAGTAGTATACGGTTGACGGCGGGAGGGGGGAATGAGCAGTTCTTC | CASSIRLTAGGGNEQFF
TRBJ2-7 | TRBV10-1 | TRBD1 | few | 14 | TGCGCCAGCAGTGGGGACAGGGGACCCTACGAGCAGTACTTC | CASSGDRGPYEQYF
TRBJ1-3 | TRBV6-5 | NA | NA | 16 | TGTGCCAGCAGTTACGGGGACACTCTCTCTGGAAACACCATATATTTT | CASSYGDTLSGNTIYF
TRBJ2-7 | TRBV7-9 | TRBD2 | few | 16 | TGTGCCAGCAGCTTGGGTGCCAGCGGGAGGCATTACGAGCAGTACTTC | CASSLGASGRHYEQYF
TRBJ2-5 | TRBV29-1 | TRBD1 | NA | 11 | TGCAGCGTGAGGGACAGAGAGACCCAGTACTTC | CSVRDRETQYF
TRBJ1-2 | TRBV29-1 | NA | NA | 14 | TGCAGCGTTGCTAGTTTCAGGGGAGAGGATGGCTACACCTTC | CSVASFRGEDGYTF
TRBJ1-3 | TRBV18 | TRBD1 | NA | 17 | TGTGCCAGCTCACCGAAAGACAGGGTCTACTCTGGAAACACCATATATTTT | CASSPKDRVYSGNTIYF